This T cell receptor (beta chain) was identified during a study of PD-1 blockade in classical Hodgkin lymphoma. This clone was counted once. As to time point: cycle 4 day 1 (C4D1), after 5 to 7 weeks of nivolumab. Each patient relapsed following autologous stem cell transplantation, and prior brentuximab vedotin exposure differed. PBMCs were thawed, and CD8+ T cells were then isolated from them by magnetic negative selection. Some clones are missing from TCRdb's copy, which holds only in-frame ones; the method was immunoSEQ multiplex PCR. The table includes roughly 11,000 clones, roughly 84% detected once. CDR1 is SNHLY and CDR2 is FYNNEI in the germline V gene. The CDR3 length is 15 residues. Trimming took off 6 bases at V and 2 bases at J, with 14 bases between the two ends.

The V and J genes are TRBV2 and TRBJ2-4; the D is unclear. This specimen consisted of CD8+ T cells from blood, obtained before the fourth cycle of nivolumab. This TCR derives from a human donor with classical Hodgkin lymphoma. The donor label of this sample is uncertain. This CDR3 reads CASRAGGGPKNIQYF. The DNA of the CDR3 is TGTGCCAGCAGGGCCGGCGGCGGCCCCAAAAACATTCAGTACTTC.